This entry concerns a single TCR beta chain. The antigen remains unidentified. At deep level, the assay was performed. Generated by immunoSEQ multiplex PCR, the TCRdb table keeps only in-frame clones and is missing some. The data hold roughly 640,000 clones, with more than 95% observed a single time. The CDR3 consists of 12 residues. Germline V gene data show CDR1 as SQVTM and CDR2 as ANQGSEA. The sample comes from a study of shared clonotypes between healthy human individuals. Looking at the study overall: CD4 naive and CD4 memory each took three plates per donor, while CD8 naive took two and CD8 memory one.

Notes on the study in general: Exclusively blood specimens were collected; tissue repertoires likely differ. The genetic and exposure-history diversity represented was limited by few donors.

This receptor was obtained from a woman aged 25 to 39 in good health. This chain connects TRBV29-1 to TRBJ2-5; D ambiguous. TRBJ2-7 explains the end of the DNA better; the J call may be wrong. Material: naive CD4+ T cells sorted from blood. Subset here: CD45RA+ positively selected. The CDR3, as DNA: TGCAGCGTTGTGGCAGCCTCCTACGAGCAGTACTTC. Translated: CSVVAASYEQYF.